This T cell receptor beta chain was captured in a study of shared clonotypes between healthy human individuals. Every contributor of samples was a Caucasian grown-up residing in Nashville, Tennessee. Researchers partitioned CD4+ cells into CD45RA+ naive and CD45RA-negative memory subsets. An approximately 220 ng quantity of DNA, tens of thousands of T cell genomes, went into the sorted-subset replicate PCRs. Only in-frame clones appear in the TCRdb table, and some are missing; sequencing was by immunoSEQ multiplex PCR. The sample lists about 2.5 million clones; about nine tenths were seen once. Germline V CDR1 and CDR2: LNHNV, YYDKDF (reference sequence). The V end was cut by 1 base, the J end by 1 base, with 13 bases between. This CDR3 has 16 residues.

Sequencing input: naive CD4+ T cells from PBMCs. Subset given: CD45RA+ positively selected. This receptor was identified in a young man in good health. Some clones in this sample may be carry-over from other donors' samples. J is TRBJ1-1 and V is TRBV15; weak D call: TRBD1 (6 bases). The CDR3 DNA follows: TGTGCCACCAGCAGAGGTACGACAGGCTGGAACACTGAAGCTTTCTTT. As protein: CATSRGTTGWNTEAFF.